These 12 T cell receptor beta chains were sequenced from one sample in a study of T cells in Graves' hyperthyroidism and ophthalmopathy. The investigators amplified TCR beta CDR3 regions from RNA transcripts. RT-PCR in the first round (using the HTBI primer set) targeted the TCR CDR3. TCRdb recomputed calls from the multiplex PCR reads with MiXCR, one row per CDR3 protein. The table has 490,000 or so distinct CDR3 sequences, around 20% seen once. Sequenced input: blood. These receptor sequences come from a man aged 35 to 55 with Graves' ophthalmopathy.

The sample holds a few counts of this clonotype. The chain couples TRBV5-1 to TRBJ2-3; tentative D call: TRBD2 (5 bases). V was cut by 5 bases and J by 1 base, with 8 bases left in between. Germline CDR1 is SGHRS and CDR2 is YFSETQ. The CDR3 runs to 13 residues. CDR3 sequence (DNA): TGCGCCAGCAGAGCGGACCGCACAGATACGCAGTATTTT. Amino acid sequence: CASRADRTDTQYF.

The rearrangement uses TRBV4-1 and TRBJ1-2; 12 nucleotides align to TRBD1. This CDR3 comprises 16 residues. Trimming removed 2 bases from V and 7 bases from J; junction bases left unmatched: 8. Germline loops: CDR1 MGHRA, CDR2 YSYEKL. The CDR3 DNA follows: TGCGCCAGCAGCCAACCACCGGGACAGGGGGCGCTTGGCTACACCTTC. It yields the protein CASSQPPGQGALGYTF.

This clonotype came up many times. The genes are TRBV3-1 and TRBJ1-1; D ambiguous. The CDR3 is 13 residues long. V was cut by 2 bases and J by 2 bases, with 6 bases left in between. Germline loops: CDR1 LGHDT, CDR2 YNNKEL (reference sequence). CDR3 region: CASSQLDNTEAFF. In DNA form, the CDR3 reads TGTGCCAGCAGCCAATTAGATAACACTGAAGCTTTCTTT. Drawing the rest from reference TRBV3-1 and TRBJ1-1, the complete variable domain is DTAVSQTPKYLVTQMGNDKSIKCEQNLGHDTMYWYKQDSKKFLKIMFSYNNKELIINETVPNRFSPKSPDKAHLNLHINSLELGDSAVYFCASSQLDNTEAFFGQGTRLTVV.

Ten or more counts support this clonotype. This rearrangement joins TRBV11-2 to TRBJ2-3, with unresolved D. This CDR3 contains 14 residues. Germline V gene lookup returns CDR1 SGHAT and CDR2 FQNNGV. Trimming took 1 base from V and 8 from J, leaving 13 bases between them. Written as DNA, the CDR3 is TGTGCCAGCAGCTTAGGGCAGCTCAGAGGTACGCAGTATTTT. Protein: CASSLGQLRGTQYF.

This chain joins TRBV11-3 and TRBJ2-7; 9 bases are a match to TRBD2. V gave up 8 bases and J gave up 5 bases; unmatched junction bases: 25. This CDR3 comprises 19 residues. Germline CDR1 reads SGHNT; CDR2 reads YENEEA. CDR3 protein: CASGYPPTGASGNAHEQYF. As DNA, the CDR3 is TGTGCCAGCGGATACCCCCCTACCGGGGCTAGCGGGAACGCCCACGAGCAGTACTTC.

This clonotype was found many times. This chain uses TRBV28 with TRBJ2-5; 10 nucleotides match TRBD2. The CDR3 runs to 18 residues. V lost 6 bases, J lost 3 bases, and 16 bases stayed unmatched. Germline assignment: CDR1 MDHEN and CDR2 SYDVKM. In nucleotides, the CDR3 is TGTGCCAGCAGCTCCGGACTAGCGGCCTACTCTTTCGAAGAGACCCAGTACTTC. It specifies CASSSGLAAYSFEETQYF.

The chain combines TRBV7-9 with TRBJ1-1; D gene unclear. The CDR3 contains 13 residues. Per the germline V gene, CDR1 is SEHNR and CDR2 is FQNEAQ (reference sequence). The V end was cut by 3 bases, the J end by 3 bases, with 8 bases between. This CDR3 is CASSLSAHTEAFF. CDR3 bases: TGTGCCAGCAGCTTGTCTGCTCACACTGAAGCTTTCTTT.

CDR3 residues: CSARDPGLAGGNEQFF. The CDR3 DNA reads as TGCAGTGCTAGAGATCCAGGACTAGCGGGGGGCAATGAGCAGTTCTTC. The J gene is TRBJ2-1, the V gene TRBV20-1, with 14 bases fitting TRBD2. This CDR3 has 16 residues. CDR1 is DFQATT, CDR2 SNEGSKA, per germline (reference sequence). V trimming: 0 bases; J trimming: 6 bases; junction bases outside the gene matches: 4.

The table lists this clonotype with many counts. V is TRBV2 and J is TRBJ1-3; 7 nucleotides line up with TRBD1. CDR3 size: 14 residues. Trimming took 6 bases from V and 2 from J; bases not matched to a gene: 4. Germline-derived CDR1 and CDR2 are SNHLY and FYNNEI. CDR3 protein: CASSWQGAGNTIYF. DNA for the CDR3: TGTGCCAGCAGCTGGCAGGGGGCTGGAAACACCATATATTTT.

The chain carries TRBV7-3 and TRBJ2-3, with 16 bases that match TRBD2. Germline CDR1 SGHTA, CDR2 FQGTGA. Unmatched junction bases numbered 5, after V lost 1 base and J lost 4 bases. This CDR3 is built from 18 residues. CDR3 amino acids: CASSLKGGLAGGSDTQYF. For the CDR3, the DNA is TGTGCCAGCAGCTTAAAAGGGGGACTAGCGGGGGGGTCAGATACGCAGTATTTT. The full variable domain, completed using reference TRBV7-3 and TRBJ2-3, is GAGVSQTPSNKVTEKGKYVELRCDPISGHTALYWYRQSLGQGPEFLIYFQGTGAADDSGLPNDRFFAVRPEGSVSTLKIQRTERGDSAVYLCASSLKGGLAGGSDTQYFGPGTRLTVL.

This clonotype came up a few times. V and J are TRBV30 and TRBJ2-7; 11 bases line up with TRBD2. The CDR3 loop spans 20 amino acids. Germline assignment: CDR1 GTSNPN and CDR2 SVGIG (reference sequence). V shed 1 base and J 1 base; nucleotides not matched to a gene: 18. Here the CDR3 DNA reads TGTGCCTGGAGTGGAGACACACTAGGGACTAGCGGCTATGCTTCCTACGAGCAGTACTTC. Encoded protein: CAWSGDTLGTSGYASYEQYF.

As for this clonotype: One end of the junction varies from germline; a read error may be responsible. The rearrangement joins TRBV10-3 to TRBJ2-1, with 9 bases matching TRBD2. The CDR3 has 16 amino acids. Germline values: CDR1 ENHRY, CDR2 SYGVKD. CDR3 loop: CASSELAGSLYNEQFF. The CDR3 DNA sequence: TGTGCCAGCAGTGAACTAGCGGGCAGCCTCTACAATGAGCAGTTCTTC.